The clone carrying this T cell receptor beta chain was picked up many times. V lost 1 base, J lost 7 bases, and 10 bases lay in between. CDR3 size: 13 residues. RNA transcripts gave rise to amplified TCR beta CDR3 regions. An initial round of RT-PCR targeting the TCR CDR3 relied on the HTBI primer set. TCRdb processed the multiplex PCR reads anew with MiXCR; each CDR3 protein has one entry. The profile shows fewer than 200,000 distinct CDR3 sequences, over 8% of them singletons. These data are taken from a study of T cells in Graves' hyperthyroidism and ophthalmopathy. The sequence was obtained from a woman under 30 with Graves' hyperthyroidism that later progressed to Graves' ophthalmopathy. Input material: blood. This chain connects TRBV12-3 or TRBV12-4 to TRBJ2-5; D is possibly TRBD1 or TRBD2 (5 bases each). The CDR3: CASSLGPGGTQYF. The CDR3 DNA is TGTGCCAGCAGTTTAGGCCCTGGGGGGACCCAGTACTTC.